The T cell receptor (beta chain) under discussion was sequenced for a study of blood T cell repertoires in COVID-19. Study context: From T cells, B-cell-depleted T cells, or PBMCs came the material, which was cDNA or gDNA.

Authors' methods: Amplification of reference gene primers provided the estimated nucleated cell counts. This table comes from immunoSEQ multiplex PCR, and its TCRdb copy is limited to in-frame clones, with some not included. V and J calls and clone size come straight from that table; D and trimming were deduced from the DNA. The profile shows 100,000 to 150,000 clones, roughly 84% of them singletons. The receptor was derived from a woman aged 25 to 39 who had recovered from COVID-19. The sample consisted of PBMCs or T cells enriched from blood (not recorded which).

The CDR3 protein is CATSRPVAGEGDTQYF. CDR3 nucleotide sequence: TGTGCCACCAGCAGACCCGTAGCGGGAGAAGGAGATACGCAGTATTTT. The chain recombines TRBV15 with TRBJ2-3; 9 nucleotides align to TRBD2. With V trimmed by 2 bases and J by 5 bases, 8 bases remained unmatched. This CDR3 has 16 residues. CDR1 is LNHNV and CDR2 is YYDKDF in the germline V gene (reference sequence).